Shown below are 12 T cell receptor beta chains from a single sample sequenced in a study of cytomegalovirus exposure and HLA in healthy donors. Researchers ran the PCR with 60 Vbeta and 13 Jbeta primers. The method was immunoSEQ multiplex PCR; TCRdb's version includes in-frame clones alone and lacks a portion of them. The repertoire includes about 160,000 clones, roughly 80% of them detected once, and approximately 2.3% sits in the top ten. Specimen: PBMCs. The receptors originated from a female donor in good health and CMV-seronegative.

This clone turned up a few times. V usage is TRBV4-3 and J usage is TRBJ2-1; 7 nucleotides line up with TRBD2. Germline V gene lookup returns CDR1 LGHNA and CDR2 YSLEER. J lost 4 bases, V lost 0 bases, and 18 bases had no gene match. CDR3 length: 20 residues. CDR3 nucleotide sequence: TGCGCCAGCAGCCAAGATGAAGGTGTGGCTAGCGGTGTCCGATACAATGAGCAGTTCTTC. The encoded protein is CASSQDEGVASGVRYNEQFF.

The CDR3 DNA is TGTGCTAGTGGTTCCTACACAGATACGCAGTATTTT. Translating it yields CASGSYTDTQYF. The V and J genes are TRBV12-5 and TRBJ2-3; D unresolved. The length of the CDR3 is 12 residues. Germline CDR1 and CDR2: LGHNT and FRNRAP. V dropped 4 bases and J dropped 2 bases, with 4 bases sitting between them.

This chain links TRBV6-4 with TRBJ2-1; 7 positions agree with TRBD2. V lost 4 bases, J lost 3 bases, and 9 bases stayed unmatched. CDR1 is MRHNA, CDR2 SNTAGT, per germline. The CDR3 covers 16 residues. This CDR3 reads CASSATSGAGYNEQFF. In DNA form, the CDR3 reads TGTGCCAGCAGTGCCACAAGCGGGGCGGGCTACAATGAGCAGTTCTTC.

The rearrangement links TRBV2 to TRBJ1-1; no reliable D call. The germline gives CDR1 SNHLY, CDR2 FYNNEI. V was clipped by 8 bases and J by 1 base, with 8 bases between them. This CDR3 is 12 amino acids long. The CDR3 sequence: CASGLQNTEAFF. CDR3 sequence (DNA): TGTGCCAGCGGGCTCCAGAACACTGAAGCTTTCTTT. The full variable domain, in which reference TRBV2 and TRBJ1-1 provide the parts outside the CDR3, is EPEVTQTPSHQVTQMGQEVILRCVPISNHLYFYWYRQILGQKVEFLVSFYNNEISEKSEIFDDQFSVERPDGSNFTLKIRSTKLEDSAMYFCASGLQNTEAFFGQGTRLTVV.

This chain uses TRBV11-2 with TRBJ1-2; tentative D call: TRBD1 (6 bases). Trimming cost V 4 bases and J 5 bases, with 26 bases left between them. The CDR3 sequence is 18 residues long. Germline V gene sequence: CDR1 SGHAT, CDR2 FQNNGV. As DNA, the CDR3 is TGTGCCAGCAGCTCAATCCGCGGGGGGCCTTCCACCCAATATGGCTACACCTTC. Its translation: CASSSIRGGPSTQYGYTF.

This clone was detected only a few times. The rearrangement uses TRBV27 and TRBJ1-1; 9 nucleotides match TRBD1. V lost 6 bases to trimming and J lost 4 bases; unmatched junction nucleotides: 6. The CDR3 contains 14 residues. Germline V gene sequence: CDR1 MNHEY, CDR2 SMNVEV (reference sequence). The CDR3 DNA is TGTGCCAGCAGCCCACAGGGGGCGGGCACTGAAGCTTTCTTT. Translating it yields CASSPQGAGTEAFF.

This chain connects TRBV30 to TRBJ1-1; D might be TRBD1 (5 bases). Germline CDR1 GTSNPN, CDR2 SVGIG (reference sequence). The CDR3 is 14 residues long. V shed 0 bases and J shed 0 bases, with 8 bases lying between them. The CDR3 DNA follows: TGTGCCTGGAGTGTAAGGGGCTTGAACACTGAAGCTTTCTTT. Its translation: CAWSVRGLNTEAFF.

The chain joins TRBV4-2 to TRBJ2-1; TRBD2 aligns across 7 bases. Looked up from germline, CDR1 is LGHNA and CDR2 is YNFKEQ. J lost 5 bases, V lost 0 bases, and 13 bases had no gene match. The CDR3 is 18 residues long. CDR3 amino acids: CASSQDWQGLRTDNEQFF. In DNA, the CDR3 is TGTGCCAGCAGCCAAGATTGGCAGGGACTACGGACTGACAATGAGCAGTTCTTC.

The genes are TRBV7-2 and TRBJ2-7; 10 bases fit TRBD2. The CDR3 totals 16 residues. Looked up from germline, CDR1 is SGHTA and CDR2 is FQGNSA. V shed 5 bases and J 0 bases; nucleotides not matched to a gene: 7. The CDR3 nucleotides are TGTGCCAGCAGCCAAGCCGGACTAGCGGACTCCTACGAGCAGTACTTC. As protein: CASSQAGLADSYEQYF.

This chain uses TRBV6-6 with TRBJ1-1, with a weak D call TRBD1 (5 bases). CDR3 length: 14 residues. CDR1 is MNHNY and CDR2 is SVGAGI in the germline V gene (reference sequence). Trimming took 8 bases from V and 0 from J, leaving 13 bases between them. The CDR3 DNA sequence: TGTGCCAGCGGGGGGGGGTCCCTGAACACTGAAGCTTTCTTT. It encodes CASGGGSLNTEAFF.

This clone showed up just once. The chain recombines TRBV6-5 with TRBJ1-5; D is ambiguous. From germline, CDR1 is MNHEY and CDR2 SVGAGI. The CDR3 consists of 14 residues. The V end was cut by 6 bases, the J end by 4 bases, with 13 bases between. This chain's CDR3 is CASSSLPPNQPQHF. CDR3 in DNA: TGTGCCAGCAGCTCACTCCCCCCAAATCAGCCCCAGCATTTT.

In DNA, the CDR3 is TGTGCCAGCAGCCCGCCGGGACATGGACATCAGCCCCAGCATTTT. It yields the protein CASSPPGHGHQPQHF. The chain uses TRBV5-8 and TRBJ1-5, with a tentative D call TRBD1 (6 bases). Germline V gives CDR1 SGHTS, CDR2 YDEGEE. Trimming removed 4 bases at V and 5 bases at J, with 16 bases between. This CDR3 is 15 amino acids long.